Below, 9 T cell receptor beta chains from the same sample are listed, as sequenced in a study of shared clonotypes between healthy human individuals. Produced via immunoSEQ multiplex PCR; TCRdb's table is partial and in-frame only. The repertoire holds 1 million to 1.2 million clones, with approximately 80% as singletons. The specimen sequenced was memory CD4+ T cells from PBMCs. Indicated subset: CD45RA-negative fraction. The receptors stem from a young man in good health. Some clones in this sample may be carry-over from other donors' samples.

This clone was observed a handful of times. V and J are TRBV13 and TRBJ1-2; D unresolved. There are 15 residues in the CDR3. Germline CDR1 is PRHDT and CDR2 is FYEKMQ (reference sequence). The V gene lost 2 bases and the J gene lost 6 bases, with 16 bases spanning the gap. The DNA for the CDR3 is TGTGCCAGCAGCTTAAGGCCGATTGAGCCCAATGGCTACACCTTC. This translates into CASSLRPIEPNGYTF.

This clone was recorded a few times. The chain uses TRBV10-1 and TRBJ2-7; D might be TRBD1 or TRBD2, each matching 6 bases. Germline values: CDR1 WNHNN, CDR2 SYGVQD (reference sequence). Trimming shortened V by 5 bases and J by 3 bases, and 17 bases separated the two germline ends. The CDR3 spans 15 residues. The CDR3 DNA reads TGCGCCAGCAGTCCCCCCGGGGGCCCTAACTACGAGCAGTACTTC. Translation gives CASSPPGGPNYEQYF.

The chain uses TRBV5-1 and TRBJ1-4, with TRBD1 matching 7 bases. Trimming cost V 4 bases and J 0 bases; bases outside gene matches: 6. In germline, CDR1 is SGHRS, CDR2 YFSETQ. The CDR3 spans 16 residues. Here the CDR3 DNA reads TGCGCCAGCAGCCCTACAGGGGACACAACTAATGAAAAACTGTTTTTT. Encoded protein: CASSPTGDTTNEKLFF.

Comments on this clone: This same CDR3 is encoded by further DNA sequences in the sample. V usage is TRBV28 and J usage is TRBJ2-2, with D unresolved. CDR1 and CDR2 from the germline V gene are MDHEN and SYDVKM. The CDR3 has 12 residues. Trimming took 6 bases from V and 7 from J, leaving 9 bases between them. In nucleotides, the CDR3 is TGTGCCAGCAGCCCTTGGGGCGGGGAGCTGTTTTTT. Residues: CASSPWGGELFF.

As to this clone: The same CDR3 is also encoded by other DNA sequences in this sample. This rearrangement joins TRBV7-3 to TRBJ2-6, with D maybe TRBD2 (5 bases). Germline V lookup: CDR1 SGHTA, CDR2 FQGTGA. The CDR3 spans 15 residues. Trimming removed 2 bases at V and 0 bases at J, with 5 bases between. The CDR3 region is CASSLGGSGANVLTF. For the CDR3, the DNA is TGTGCCAGCAGCTTAGGAGGCTCTGGGGCCAACGTCCTGACTTTC. Looking up the rest from reference TRBV7-3 and TRBJ2-6 gives the full variable domain: GAGVSQTPSNKVTEKGKYVELRCDPISGHTALYWYRQSLGQGPEFLIYFQGTGAADDSGLPNDRFFAVRPEGSVSTLKIQRTERGDSAVYLCASSLGGSGANVLTFGAGSRLTVL.

This chain links TRBV6-5 with TRBJ2-1, with a possible D match to TRBD2 (6 bases). Trimming cost V 4 bases and J 3 bases, with 13 bases left between them. Germline CDR1 reads MNHEY; CDR2 reads SVGAGI. The CDR3 is 15 amino acids. The CDR3 bases are TGTGCCAGCAGTTCCCTAGCGACTATCTACAATGAGCAGTTCTTC. It codes for CASSSLATIYNEQFF.

The V gene is TRBV7-3, the J gene TRBJ2-1, with 7 bases aligning to TRBD2. Per germline, CDR1 SGHTA and CDR2 FQGTGA. The junction had 6 bases not matched to a gene; V was cut back by 1 base and J by 6 bases. The CDR3 extends over 15 amino acids. CDR3 in DNA: TGTGCCAGCAGCTTAAACGGGAGGACTACCAATGAGCAGTTCTTC. Amino acids: CASSLNGRTTNEQFF. Drawing the rest from reference TRBV7-3 and TRBJ2-1, the complete variable domain is GAGVSQTPSNKVTEKGKYVELRCDPISGHTALYWYRQSLGQGPEFLIYFQGTGAADDSGLPNDRFFAVRPEGSVSTLKIQRTERGDSAVYLCASSLNGRTTNEQFFGPGTRLTVL.

The rearrangement links TRBV29-1 to TRBJ2-3; 12 bases line up with TRBD2. The length of the CDR3 is 18 residues. Trimming removed 6 bases from V and 0 bases from J; junction bases left unmatched: 13. Germline-derived CDR1 and CDR2 are SQVTM and ANQGSEA. The CDR3 coding sequence is TGCAGCGTGGACTCACCCCCCGGGACTAGCGGGAGCACAGATACGCAGTATTTT. Translated, it gives CSVDSPPGTSGSTDTQYF.

This clone was recorded a few times. J is TRBJ2-3 and V is TRBV5-1; D remains ambiguous. Trimming left V 0 bases short and J 2 bases short, with 7 bases between. The CDR3 runs to 14 residues. From germline, CDR1 is SGHRS and CDR2 YFSETQ. The CDR3 nucleotides read TGCGCCAGCAGCTTGGGGTACATCACAGATACGCAGTATTTT. This translates into CASSLGYITDTQYF. The variable domain in full, completed from reference TRBV5-1 and TRBJ2-3, reads KAGVTQTPRYLIKTRGQQVTLSCSPISGHRSVSWYQQTPGQGLQFLFEYFSETQRNKGNFPGRFSGRQFSNSRSEMNVSTLELGDSALYLCASSLGYITDTQYFGPGTRLTVL.